Shown below are 9 T cell receptor beta chains from a single sample sequenced in a study of quantifying T cell responses using KT2 cells. Overall study: RNA was reverse transcribed with TCR alpha and beta constant-region primers.

An oligo carrying a UMI was ligated to the cDNA 3' end. First-round PCR used around 4 cycles and beta primers RC1.1 and RC1.2 covering TRBC1 and TRBC2. TCRdb reanalysed the UMI-ligation and nested PCR reads using MiXCR and keeps one entry per CDR3 protein. The table records tens of thousands of distinct CDR3 sequences, roughly 7.2% of them present only once. The sample comprised PBMCs spiked with cells of the T cell clone KT2. The origin of the receptors is a human donor.

This clonotype occurred many times. This rearrangement joins TRBV12-3 or TRBV12-4 to TRBJ2-2; tentatively, D is TRBD1 (5 bases). This CDR3 spans 14 amino acids. V dropped 3 bases and J dropped 3 bases, with 8 bases sitting between them. The CDR3: CASSFGAHTGELFF. The CDR3, as DNA: TGTGCCAGCAGTTTTGGGGCGCACACCGGGGAGCTGTTTTTT.

A few counts support this clonotype. The chain links TRBV12-3 or TRBV12-4 to TRBJ2-5, with TRBD1 identical over 9 bases. V gave up 3 bases and J gave up 0 bases; unmatched junction bases: 2. CDR3 length: 15 residues. CDR3 in amino acids: CASSFGDRDQETQYF. The DNA of the CDR3 is TGTGCCAGCAGTTTCGGGGACAGGGACCAAGAGACCCAGTACTTC.

This clonotype has ten or more counts. The chain has TRBV2 and TRBJ1-1; the D is unclear. The ends were cut back, 6 bases at V and 0 bases at J, with 11 bases in the middle. The CDR3 spans 14 residues. Per the germline V gene, CDR1 is SNHLY and CDR2 is FYNNEI. For the CDR3, the DNA is TGTGCCAGCAGAAGTGGCAGATTGAACACTGAAGCTTTCTTT. As protein: CASRSGRLNTEAFF.

This clonotype has a count of ten or more. The chain links TRBV20-1 to TRBJ2-3, with 8 bases fitting TRBD2. The germline CDR1 and CDR2 sequences are DFQATT and SNEGSKA (reference sequence). The ends lost 0 bases at V and 2 bases at J; junction bases unmatched: 7. The length of the CDR3 is 16 residues. The CDR3 protein is CSARDSREGDTDTQYF. The CDR3 DNA reads TGCAGTGCTAGAGACTCCCGGGAGGGCGACACAGATACGCAGTATTTT.

This clonotype is labeled medium-sized. The V gene is TRBV18, the J gene TRBJ1-4; possibly TRBD1 for D (5 bases). The CDR3 totals 15 residues. The V end lost 0 bases, the J end lost 3 bases, and 8 bases lay between the germline ends. CDR1 and CDR2 (germline): KGHSH, LQKENI. The CDR3 sequence: CASSPPSQANEKLFF. CDR3 bases: TGTGCCAGCTCACCACCGTCACAGGCTAATGAAAAACTGTTTTTT.

This chain joins TRBV14 and TRBJ2-3, with TRBD2 as a possible D gene (5 bases). The CDR3 has 15 amino acids. Germline values: CDR1 SGHDN, CDR2 FVKESK. Deletions cut 0 bases from V and 0 bases from J, with 7 bases between. CDR3 protein: CASSQERTSTDTQYF. In DNA form, the CDR3 reads TGTGCCAGCAGCCAAGAGCGGACTAGCACAGATACGCAGTATTTT.

This clonotype was observed a few times. The chain uses TRBV4-2 and TRBJ2-1, with TRBD2 as a possible D gene (5 bases). CDR3 length: 15 amino acids. Germline V CDR1 and CDR2: LGHNA, YNFKEQ. V shed 5 bases and J shed 5 bases, with 16 bases lying between them. The CDR3, as DNA: TGTGCCAGCAGCTTAGCGTGGGGTGATAACAATGAGCAGTTCTTC. This encodes CASSLAWGDNNEQFF.

The table lists this clonotype with many counts. V gene TRBV10-1 combines with J gene TRBJ1-5, with TRBD1 identical over 10 bases. The germline CDR1 and CDR2 sequences are WNHNN and SYGVQD (reference sequence). V lost 8 bases, J lost 7 bases, and 11 bases stayed unmatched. This CDR3 contains 15 residues. DNA of the CDR3: TGCGCCAGCCAAGGGGACAGGGGCGCCTCACAGCCCCAGCATTTT. It yields the protein CASQGDRGASQPQHF.

At least ten counts were recorded for this clonotype. This chain joins TRBV11-3 and TRBJ1-4; TRBD1 matches at 7 bases. The J segment lost 8 bases and the V segment lost 3 bases, leaving 9 bases of the junction unmatched. CDR3 size: 15 residues. Germline V gives CDR1 SGHNT, CDR2 YENEEA. The CDR3 loop reads CASSLGWTGSEKLFF. Here the CDR3 DNA reads TGTGCCAGCAGCTTGGGATGGACAGGTAGCGAAAAACTGTTTTTT.